This TCR beta chain comes out of a study of identical twins. Regarding the study as a whole: These conclusions were based on statistical analysis (cross-sectional, not following the same donors).

This clonotype has ten or more counts. Antigen specificity is unknown. TCRdb itself ran the 5' RACE reads through MiXCR, one entry per CDR3 protein. Here the sample spans under 300,000 distinct CDR3 sequences, 6.5% being singletons. A further study also used this sample, focusing on T cells expressing NK-cell markers. That investigation notes: Within the sequenced cohort of eight donors, seven exhibited HCMV seropositivity and one was seronegative.

Specimen: CD8+ T cells sorted from blood. The clonotype comes from a woman between 18 and 29 years old in good health.

The chain's CDR3 is CSIRTGPGELFF. CDR3 sequence (DNA): TGCAGCATTCGGACTGGCCCCGGGGAGCTGTTTTTT. The rearrangement uses TRBV29-1 and TRBJ2-2; the D gene is possibly TRBD2 (5 bases). Germline values: CDR1 SQVTM, CDR2 ANQGSEA. Trimming removed 8 bases at V and 6 bases at J, with 13 bases between. The CDR3 loop spans 12 amino acids.